The T cell receptor (beta chain) under discussion was sequenced for a study of blood T cell repertoires in COVID-19. Study-level background: Sources were T cells, B-cell-depleted T cells, or PBMCs; the material itself was cDNA or gDNA.

Participants' reported clinical history set cohort assignment. Germline assignment: CDR1 SGHKS and CDR2 YYEKEE (reference sequence). The junction had 8 bases not matched to a gene; V was cut back by 4 bases and J by 3 bases. The CDR3 has 15 amino acids. Original handling: Amplification from reference gene primers served as the basis for estimated nucleated cell counts. The protocol was immunoSEQ multiplex PCR, while the TCRdb copy is restricted to in-frame clones and leaves out a portion. That table furnishes V, J and clone size, whereas the DNA furnished D and trimming. The sample has 500,000 or so clones, 75% to 90% seen once; the top ten hold about 0.7%.

The genes are TRBV5-5 and TRBJ1-2; 8 bases align to TRBD1. This TCR was recovered from a woman aged 18-30 years who had recovered from COVID-19. Sequenced: PBMCs or T cells enriched from blood (not recorded which). The DNA of the CDR3 is TGTGCCAGCAGCCCGGGACAGGACAGTTACTATGGCTACACCTTC. It translates to CASSPGQDSYYGYTF.